Below, 2 T cell receptor beta chains from the same sample are listed, as sequenced in a study of T cells after posttransplantation cyclophosphamide. A marrow graft followed busulfan-fludarabine conditioning, with cyclophosphamide on days +3 and +4. Sequencing was performed with immunoSEQ multiplex PCR; in TCRdb, only in-frame clones are kept and a portion is missing. The repertoire has thousands of clones, roughly four fifths of them found once; the top ten carry approximately 15%. The sequenced sample was CD4+ T cells sorted from blood, obtained around 1,100 days after allogeneic stem cell transplant with posttransplant cyclophosphamide. Receptors were obtained from a female patient aged 40 to 50 who received an allogeneic stem cell transplant from a related donor, was CMV-positive, and had no GVHD. Some T cells may be provided by the graft donor.

This clone is a singleton in its sample. The chain links TRBV10-1 to TRBJ2-7; TRBD2 matches at 8 bases. Germline loops: CDR1 WNHNN, CDR2 SYGVQD (reference sequence). The CDR3 runs 16 residues. V shed 4 bases, J shed 3 bases, and the junction held 11 bases outside the gene matches. Written as DNA, the CDR3 is TGCGCCAGCAGTGCCTTAAGGGGCGGGGGGCACTACGAGCAGTACTTC. Residues: CASSALRGGGHYEQYF.

The DNA for the CDR3 is TGTGCCAGCAGGGGAGGGACTAGCGGGGAGAGCACAGATACGCAGTATTTT. Encoded protein: CASRGGTSGESTDTQYF. The J gene is TRBJ2-3, the V gene TRBV5-4, with 13 bases matching TRBD2. The CDR3 is made up of 17 amino acids. The junction had 6 bases not matched to a gene; V was cut back by 5 bases and J by 0 bases. Germline values: CDR1 SGHNT, CDR2 YYREEE (reference sequence). The whole variable domain, remainder taken from reference TRBV5-4 and TRBJ2-3, is ETGVTQSPTHLIKTRGQQVTLRCSSQSGHNTVSWYQQALGQGPQFIFQYYREEENGRGNFPPRFSGLQFPNYSSELNVNALELDDSALYLCASRGGTSGESTDTQYFGPGTRLTVL.